The 26 T cell receptor beta chains below all came from one sample that was sequenced in a study of T cell responses to AZD1222 COVID-19 vaccine. Assay used: immunoSEQ multiplex PCR; TCRdb lists only in-frame clones, some missing. The sample lists approximately 110,000 clones, approximately 88% seen once, with approximately 6.9% in the top ten. This sample comprised peripheral blood, obtained 28 days after the second AZD1222 dose. The receptor source for this set is an adult who received the AZD1222 COVID-19 vaccine.

The chain carries TRBV10-3 and TRBJ1-1; 10 bases are a match to TRBD1. Germline assignment: CDR1 ENHRY and CDR2 SYGVKD. This CDR3 is built from 14 residues. V gave up 3 bases and J gave up 11 bases; unmatched junction bases: 9. CDR3 DNA: TGTGCCATCAGTGAAGTCCCCGGGACAGGGGACGCTTTCTTT. It yields the protein CAISEVPGTGDAFF.

The CDR3 loop reads CASSKGTGGGEKLFF. DNA for the CDR3: TGTGCCAGCAGCAAGGGGACAGGGGGCGGTGAAAAACTGTTTTTT. The chain employs TRBV7-6 and TRBJ1-4; 12 bases map to TRBD1. The CDR3 is 15 amino acids. The V segment lost 5 bases and the J segment 7 bases; nucleotides outside the gene matches: 5. The germline gives CDR1 SGHVS, CDR2 FNYEAQ.

The genes are TRBV6-5 and TRBJ2-4, with D possibly being TRBD1 (6 bases). The V end was cut by 6 bases, the J end by 6 bases, with 15 bases between. Per the germline V gene, CDR1 is MNHEY and CDR2 is SVGAGI. The CDR3 runs 14 residues. In DNA, the CDR3 is TGTGCCAGCAGAAAGGACAGTCCCCTAAACATTCAGTACTTC. Its translation is CASRKDSPLNIQYF.

A note on this clone: This specimen includes other DNA sequences encoding the same CDR3. The DNA for the CDR3 is TGTGCCAGCAGTGAAAGGGTGGACGGGGGGCCCAGCTCCTACAATGAGCAGTTCTTC. Translation: CASSERVDGGPSSYNEQFF. V and J are TRBV2 and TRBJ2-1; maybe TRBD2 (7 bases). Germline V gene data show CDR1 as SNHLY and CDR2 as FYNNEI. The CDR3 is 19 residues long. Trimming removed 2 bases at V and 0 bases at J, with 20 bases between.

The V and J genes are TRBV7-9 and TRBJ1-5; D is possibly TRBD1 (6 bases). The germline V gene encodes CDR1 SEHNR and CDR2 FQNEAQ (reference sequence). This CDR3 is 13 amino acids long. V lost 6 bases and J 5 bases, leaving 11 bases between the germline ends. This chain's CDR3 is CASSVGADQPQHF. Here the CDR3 DNA reads TGTGCCAGCAGTGTGGGGGCGGATCAGCCCCAGCATTTT.

This clone occurred many times. The rearrangement uses TRBV7-2 and TRBJ1-2; D is unclear. Germline-derived CDR1 and CDR2 are SGHTA and FQGNSA. The CDR3 has 13 amino acids. The V end lost 5 bases, the J end lost 7 bases, and 14 bases lay between the germline ends. CDR3 in DNA: TGTGCCAGCAGCCCCCCGCGGTTGTCTGGCTACACCTTC. This codes for CASSPPRLSGYTF.

J is TRBJ2-5 and V is TRBV18; a weak D match, TRBD1 (5 bases). V lost 6 bases and J lost 2, with 10 bases in between. This CDR3 spans 13 amino acids. The germline V gene has CDR1 KGHSH and CDR2 LQKENI. The CDR3 nucleotides read TGTGCCAGCTCCCTGGACATTCAAGAGACCCAGTACTTC. Translated, it gives CASSLDIQETQYF.

This sequence joins TRBV27 and TRBJ1-3; D unclear. The CDR3 loop spans 15 amino acids. Germline CDR1 and CDR2: MNHEY and SMNVEV (reference sequence). V lost 5 bases and J lost 0, with 11 bases in between. The CDR3 protein is CASSTYKSSGNTIYF. CDR3 coding DNA: TGTGCCAGCAGTACCTACAAGAGCTCTGGAAACACCATATATTTT.

J is TRBJ1-2 and V is TRBV5-1, with no clear D. The CDR3 is 12 residues long. Germline CDR1 is SGHRS and CDR2 is YFSETQ. V dropped 1 base and J dropped 4 bases, with 5 bases sitting between them. CDR3 amino acids: CASSLSGYGYTF. The DNA of the CDR3 is TGCGCCAGCAGCTTGTCTGGCTATGGCTACACCTTC.

The rearrangement joins TRBV6-1 to TRBJ2-7; 7 bases line up with TRBD2. Unmatched junction bases numbered 10, after V lost 2 bases and J lost 9 bases. CDR3 length: 14 amino acids. CDR1 MNHNS and CDR2 SASEGT come from the germline V gene. The chain's CDR3 is CASSESGAWEGQYF. The CDR3 DNA reads TGTGCCAGCAGTGAATCAGGCGCCTGGGAGGGGCAGTACTTC.

The table lists this clone with a count of one. The J gene is TRBJ1-1, the V gene TRBV29-1, with no clear D. The CDR3 runs 10 residues. Per the germline V gene, CDR1 is SQVTM and CDR2 is ANQGSEA. The V gene lost 4 bases and the J gene lost 6 bases, with 6 bases spanning the gap. This chain's CDR3 is CSVGAAEAFF. The CDR3 DNA follows: TGCAGCGTTGGGGCGGCTGAAGCTTTCTTT.

V usage is TRBV27 and J usage is TRBJ1-2; D ambiguous. CDR3 length equals 14 residues. V lost 3 bases to trimming and J lost 6 bases, with 14 bases between them. CDR1 and CDR2 (germline): MNHEY, SMNVEV (reference sequence). CDR3 coding DNA: TGTGCCAGCAGTTTCCCGGCCAGCTCCCATGGCTACACCTTC. This encodes CASSFPASSHGYTF.

The genes are TRBV19 and TRBJ1-5; D perhaps matches TRBD1 (6 bases). Germline CDR1 is LNHDA and CDR2 is SQIVND (reference sequence). Trimming removed 3 bases at V and 1 base at J, with 13 bases between. The CDR3 totals 16 residues. CDR3 protein: CASSIRDIRSNQPQHF. CDR3 sequence (DNA): TGTGCCAGTAGTATTAGGGACATTCGGAGCAATCAGCCCCAGCATTTT.

This rearrangement joins TRBV12-5 to TRBJ2-1, with 9 bases that match TRBD2. This CDR3 has 15 residues. V lost 1 base to trimming and J lost 8 bases; unmatched junction nucleotides: 6. The V gene's germline CDR1 is LGHNT and CDR2 FRNRAP. DNA for the CDR3: TGTGCTAGTGGTTTGGGACTAGCGGAGGGAGATGAGCAGTTCTTC. This sequence encodes CASGLGLAEGDEQFF.

The rearrangement joins TRBV5-4 to TRBJ2-5; D remains unclear. V lost 4 bases to trimming and J lost 9 bases, with 19 bases between them. The CDR3 spans 14 residues. The germline V gene encodes CDR1 SGHNT and CDR2 YYREEE (reference sequence). The CDR3 DNA reads as TGTGCCAGCAGCCCGACCCCCACACTTCGAGCCCAGTACTTC. Translating it yields CASSPTPTLRAQYF.

The chain links TRBV4-1 to TRBJ2-2; D unclear. CDR1 is MGHRA, CDR2 YSYEKL, per germline. The CDR3 is 15 amino acids. Deletions cut 4 bases from V and 2 bases from J, with 11 bases between. The CDR3 spells CASSPRISNTGELFF. CDR3 bases: TGCGCCAGCAGCCCCCGGATCTCTAACACCGGGGAGCTGTTTTTT.

The chain couples TRBV18 to TRBJ1-1; TRBD1 is a possible D gene (5 bases). V was trimmed by 1 base and J by 2 bases, leaving 8 bases between them. The CDR3 totals 14 residues. CDR1 KGHSH and CDR2 LQKENI come from the germline V gene. The CDR3 sequence is CASSPRDQNTEAFF. The CDR3 DNA reads as TGTGCCAGCTCACCACGGGACCAAAACACTGAAGCTTTCTTT.

This chain links TRBV6-2 or TRBV6-3 with TRBJ1-2; 9 positions match TRBD1. CDR3 length: 15 amino acids. Germline lookup yields CDR1 MNHEY and CDR2 SVGEGT. The junction had 9 bases not matched to a gene; V was cut back by 6 bases and J by 4 bases. CDR3 protein: CASSDTGGASYGYTF. DNA of the CDR3: TGTGCCAGCAGCGACACAGGGGGCGCAAGCTATGGCTACACCTTC.

The chain uses TRBV27 and TRBJ2-7; possibly TRBD1 or TRBD2 for D (5 bases each). V lost 7 bases to trimming and J lost 1 base, with 11 bases between them. There are 13 residues in the CDR3. Germline assignment: CDR1 MNHEY and CDR2 SMNVEV (reference sequence). CDR3 nucleotides: TGTGCCAGCAAAAGGGACGGATCCTACGAGCAGTACTTC. Its protein product is CASKRDGSYEQYF.

This clone has more than one count but fewer than ten. This chain links TRBV7-2 with TRBJ2-5; 12 bases map to TRBD1. Germline CDR1 and CDR2: SGHTA and FQGNSA. This CDR3 is 16 amino acids long. The ends lost 3 bases at V and 5 bases at J; junction bases unmatched: 7. In nucleotides, the CDR3 is TGTGCCAGCAGCTTTTCCGGGACAGGGGGCCGTGAGACCCAGTACTTC. This codes for CASSFSGTGGRETQYF.

This rearrangement joins TRBV4-1 to TRBJ2-2; D possibly matches TRBD1 or TRBD2 (5 bases each). Germline values: CDR1 MGHRA, CDR2 YSYEKL. The CDR3 extends over 15 amino acids. Between the trimmed V and J ends, which lost 1 base and 6 bases, there was a span of 12 bases. The CDR3 sequence: CASSQGPGTPGELFF. The CDR3 DNA reads TGCGCCAGCAGCCAAGGACCCGGGACCCCCGGGGAGCTGTTTTTT.

The rearrangement links TRBV29-1 to TRBJ1-1; D unclear. The CDR3 is 13 residues long. Germline CDR1 SQVTM, CDR2 ANQGSEA. V lost 4 bases, J lost 0 bases, and 9 bases lay in between. CDR3: CSVGVQMNTEAFF. Here the CDR3 DNA reads TGCAGCGTTGGAGTCCAAATGAACACTGAAGCTTTCTTT.

The chain is built from TRBV7-8 and TRBJ1-3; 7 bases match TRBD1. Per germline, CDR1 SGHVS and CDR2 FQNEAQ. The CDR3 consists of 13 residues. With V trimmed by 5 bases and J by 4 bases, 2 bases remained unmatched. CDR3 residues: CASSGGQGNTIYF. The CDR3 bases are TGTGCCAGCAGCGGGGGACAGGGAAACACCATATATTTT. The whole variable domain, remainder taken from reference TRBV7-8 and TRBJ1-3, is GAGVSQSPRYKVAKRGQDVALRCDPISGHVSLFWYQQALGQGPEFLTYFQNEAQLDKSGLPSDRFFAERPEGSVSTLKIQRTQQEDSAVYLCASSGGQGNTIYFGEGSWLTVV.

The chain carries TRBV12-3 or TRBV12-4 and TRBJ2-7, with D tentatively TRBD2 (6 bases). V was trimmed by 3 bases and J by 6 bases, leaving 9 bases between them. The CDR3 totals 12 residues. The CDR3 DNA reads as TGTGCCAGCAGTTTCCGGGGGTTCGAGCAGTACTTC. Residues: CASSFRGFEQYF.

The chain joins TRBV7-6 to TRBJ2-2; D possibly matches TRBD1 or TRBD2 (5 bases each). The CDR3 is 15 amino acids. CDR1 is SGHVS and CDR2 is FNYEAQ in the germline V gene. The V end was cut by 7 bases, the J end by 1 base, with 13 bases between. CDR3: CASTPGRMNTGELFF. As DNA, the CDR3 is TGTGCCAGCACCCCGGGACGGATGAACACCGGGGAGCTGTTTTTT.

The chain uses TRBV28 and TRBJ1-2; TRBD1 might be the D (6 bases). Between the trimmed V and J ends, which lost 2 bases and 2 bases, there was a span of 12 bases. The CDR3 runs to 15 residues. Germline CDR1 and CDR2: MDHEN and SYDVKM. Here the CDR3 DNA reads TGTGCCAGCAGTTTAGGGGGCCAGGGAAACTATGGCTACACCTTC. It yields the protein CASSLGGQGNYGYTF.